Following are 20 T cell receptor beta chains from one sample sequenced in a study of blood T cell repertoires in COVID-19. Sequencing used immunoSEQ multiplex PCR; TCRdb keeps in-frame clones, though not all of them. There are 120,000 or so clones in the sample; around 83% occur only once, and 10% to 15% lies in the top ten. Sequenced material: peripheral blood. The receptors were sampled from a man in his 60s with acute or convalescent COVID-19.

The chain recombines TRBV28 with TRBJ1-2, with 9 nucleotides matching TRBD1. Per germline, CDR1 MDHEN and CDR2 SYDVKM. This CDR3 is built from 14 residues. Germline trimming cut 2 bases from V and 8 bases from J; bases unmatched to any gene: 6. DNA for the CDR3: TGTGCCAGCAGTTTAAGGACAGGGGCGTCAGGCTACACCTTC. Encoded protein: CASSLRTGASGYTF.

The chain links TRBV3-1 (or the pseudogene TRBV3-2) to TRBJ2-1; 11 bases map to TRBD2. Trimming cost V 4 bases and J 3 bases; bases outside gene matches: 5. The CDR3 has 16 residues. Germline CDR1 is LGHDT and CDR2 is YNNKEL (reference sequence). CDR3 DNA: TGTGCCAGCAGCCTCATAGCGGGAGGGGACTACAATGAGCAGTTCTTC. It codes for CASSLIAGGDYNEQFF.

The CDR3 DNA is TGTGCCAGCAATGGACAGACCCAAGAGACCCAGTACTTC. Translated: CASNGQTQETQYF. The chain links TRBV6-5 to TRBJ2-5, with D possibly matching TRBD1 (6 bases). V was shortened by 7 bases and J by 1 base, with 10 bases between the two germline ends. Per germline, CDR1 MNHEY and CDR2 SVGAGI. The CDR3 sequence is 13 residues long.

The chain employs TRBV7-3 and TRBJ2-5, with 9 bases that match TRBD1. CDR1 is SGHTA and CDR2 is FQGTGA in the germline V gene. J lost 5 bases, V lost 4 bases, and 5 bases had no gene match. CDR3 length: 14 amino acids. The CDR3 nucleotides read TGTGCCAGCAGCTCCACAGGGGGCCGGGAGACCCAGTACTTC. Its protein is CASSSTGGRETQYF. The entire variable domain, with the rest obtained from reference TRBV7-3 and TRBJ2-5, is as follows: GAGVSQTPSNKVTEKGKYVELRCDPISGHTALYWYRQSLGQGPEFLIYFQGTGAADDSGLPNDRFFAVRPEGSVSTLKIQRTERGDSAVYLCASSSTGGRETQYFGPGTRLLVL.

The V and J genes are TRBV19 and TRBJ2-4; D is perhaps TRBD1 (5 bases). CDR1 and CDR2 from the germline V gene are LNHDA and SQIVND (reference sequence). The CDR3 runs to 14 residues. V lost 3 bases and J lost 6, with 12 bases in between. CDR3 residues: CASSITGLGNIQYF. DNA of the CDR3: TGTGCCAGTAGTATTACAGGTTTGGGAAACATTCAGTACTTC.

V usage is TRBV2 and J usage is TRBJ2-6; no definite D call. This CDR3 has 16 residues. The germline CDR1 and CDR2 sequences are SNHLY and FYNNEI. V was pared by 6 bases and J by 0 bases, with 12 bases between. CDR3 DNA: TGTGCCAGCAGCCCCTTACGCAGCTCTGGGGCCAACGTCCTGACTTTC. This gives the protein CASSPLRSSGANVLTF.

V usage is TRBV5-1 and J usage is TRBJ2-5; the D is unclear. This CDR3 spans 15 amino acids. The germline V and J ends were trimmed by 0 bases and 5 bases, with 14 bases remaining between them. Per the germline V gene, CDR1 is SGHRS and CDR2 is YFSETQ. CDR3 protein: CASSLARLRAETQYF. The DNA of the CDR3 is TGCGCCAGCAGCTTGGCCCGTTTACGAGCGGAGACCCAGTACTTC.

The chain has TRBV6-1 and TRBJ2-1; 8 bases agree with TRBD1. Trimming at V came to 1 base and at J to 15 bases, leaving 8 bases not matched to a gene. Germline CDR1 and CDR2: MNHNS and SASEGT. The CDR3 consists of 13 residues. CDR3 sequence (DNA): TGTGCCAGCAGTGAAGGCCGACAGGGGAGACCGTTCTTC. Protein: CASSEGRQGRPFF.

CDR3 in amino acids: CASSLLGGTSVETQYF. Written as DNA, the CDR3 is TGCGCCAGCAGCTTGCTTGGAGGAACTTCGGTAGAGACCCAGTACTTC. The chain has TRBV5-1 and TRBJ2-5; D may be TRBD2 (5 bases). The germline CDR1 and CDR2 sequences are SGHRS and YFSETQ. Trimming cost V 1 base and J 4 bases, with 17 bases left between them. The CDR3 length is 16 residues.

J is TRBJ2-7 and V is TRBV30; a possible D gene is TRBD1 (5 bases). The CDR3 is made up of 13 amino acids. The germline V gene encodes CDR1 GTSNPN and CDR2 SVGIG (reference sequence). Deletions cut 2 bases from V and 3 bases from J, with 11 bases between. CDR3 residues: CAWSPGHLYEQYF. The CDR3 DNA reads TGTGCCTGGAGTCCAGGACACCTCTACGAGCAGTACTTC. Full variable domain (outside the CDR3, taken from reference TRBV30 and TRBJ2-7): SQTIHQWPATLVQPVGSPLSLECTVEGTSNPNLYWYRQAAGRGLQLLFYSVGIGQISSEVPQNLSASRPQDRQFILSSKKLLLSDSGFYLCAWSPGHLYEQYFGPGTRLTVT.

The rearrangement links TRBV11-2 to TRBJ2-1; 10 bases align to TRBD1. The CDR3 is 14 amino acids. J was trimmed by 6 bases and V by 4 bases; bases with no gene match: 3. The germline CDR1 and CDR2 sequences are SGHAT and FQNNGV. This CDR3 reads CASSSRTGGNEQFF. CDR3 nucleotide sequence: TGTGCCAGCAGCTCCAGGACAGGGGGCAATGAGCAGTTCTTC.

The CDR3 DNA follows: TGTGCCAGCAGCCCTAGACTTAGCGGAATCACAGATACGCAGTATTTT. Protein sequence: CASSPRLSGITDTQYF. The chain recombines TRBV3-1 (or the pseudogene TRBV3-2) with TRBJ2-3, with a weak D call TRBD2 (6 bases). The CDR3 runs to 16 residues. Trimming left V 4 bases short and J 2 bases short, with 16 bases between. Germline loops: CDR1 LGHDT, CDR2 YNNKEL (reference sequence).

CDR3 sequence reads: CASSLGQFRSYEQYF. In DNA form, the CDR3 reads TGTGCCAGCAGCTTAGGACAGTTCCGCTCCTACGAGCAGTACTTC. The chain has TRBV7-2 and TRBJ2-7; a possible D gene is TRBD1 (5 bases). V was clipped by 1 base and J by 0 bases, with 10 bases between them. Germline lookup yields CDR1 SGHTA and CDR2 FQGNSA. The CDR3 extends over 15 amino acids.

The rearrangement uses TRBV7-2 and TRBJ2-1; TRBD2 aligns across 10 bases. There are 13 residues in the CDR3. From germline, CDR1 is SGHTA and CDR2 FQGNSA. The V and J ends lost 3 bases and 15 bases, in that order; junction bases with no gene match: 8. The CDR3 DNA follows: TGTGCCAGCAGCTTGGGCGGGAGCGGGAGGGGGTTCTTC. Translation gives CASSLGGSGRGFF.

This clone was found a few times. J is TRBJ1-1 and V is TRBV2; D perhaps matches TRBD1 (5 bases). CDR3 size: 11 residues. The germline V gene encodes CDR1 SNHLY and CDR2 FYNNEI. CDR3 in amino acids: CAEQAATEAFF. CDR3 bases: TGTGCGGAACAGGCCGCCACTGAAGCTTTCTTT. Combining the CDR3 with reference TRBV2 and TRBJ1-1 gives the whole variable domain EPEVTQTPSHQVTQMGQEVILRCVPISNHLYFYWYRQILGQKVEFLVSFYNNEISEKSEIFDDQFSVERPDGSNFTLKIRSTKLEDSAMYFCAEQAATEAFFGQGTRLTVV.

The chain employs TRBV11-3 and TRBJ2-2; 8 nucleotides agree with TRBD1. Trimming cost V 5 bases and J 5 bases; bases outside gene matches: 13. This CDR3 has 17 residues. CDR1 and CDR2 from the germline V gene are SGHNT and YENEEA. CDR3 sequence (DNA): TGTGCCAGCAGCCCGCAGGGGGCAGGGGGCTTGACCGGGGAGCTGTTTTTT. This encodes CASSPQGAGGLTGELFF.

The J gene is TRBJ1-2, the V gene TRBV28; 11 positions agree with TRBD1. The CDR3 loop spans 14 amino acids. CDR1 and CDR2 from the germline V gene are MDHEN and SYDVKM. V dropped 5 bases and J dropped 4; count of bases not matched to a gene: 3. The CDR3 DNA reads TGTGCCAGCAGTCCGGGACAGGGGGTCTATGGCTACACCTTC. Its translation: CASSPGQGVYGYTF.

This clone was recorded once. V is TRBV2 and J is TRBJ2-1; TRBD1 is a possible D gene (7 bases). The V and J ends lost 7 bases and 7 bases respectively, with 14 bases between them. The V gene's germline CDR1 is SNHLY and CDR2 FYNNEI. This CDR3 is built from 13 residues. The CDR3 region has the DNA TGTGCCAGCATCAGGGGGGCGGCTAATGAGCAGTTCTTC. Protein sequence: CASIRGAANEQFF.

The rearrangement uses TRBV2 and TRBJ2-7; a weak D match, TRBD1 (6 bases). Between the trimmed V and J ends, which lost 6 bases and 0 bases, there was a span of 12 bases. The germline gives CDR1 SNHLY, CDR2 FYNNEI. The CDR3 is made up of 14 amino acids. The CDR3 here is CASRSQGTSYEQYF. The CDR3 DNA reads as TGTGCCAGCAGGTCCCAGGGGACCTCCTACGAGCAGTACTTC. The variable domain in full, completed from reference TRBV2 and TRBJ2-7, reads EPEVTQTPSHQVTQMGQEVILRCVPISNHLYFYWYRQILGQKVEFLVSFYNNEISEKSEIFDDQFSVERPDGSNFTLKIRSTKLEDSAMYFCASRSQGTSYEQYFGPGTRLTVT.

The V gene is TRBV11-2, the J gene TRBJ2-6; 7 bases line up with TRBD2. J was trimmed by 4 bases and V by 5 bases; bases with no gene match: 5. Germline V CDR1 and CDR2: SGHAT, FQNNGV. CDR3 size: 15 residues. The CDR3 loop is CASSGGRAGANVLTF. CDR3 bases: TGTGCCAGCAGCGGTGGGAGGGCCGGGGCCAACGTCCTGACTTTC.